A single sample gave rise to the 22 T cell receptor beta chains below, sequenced in a study of control samples from healthy donors and cancer patients. Here immunoSEQ multiplex PCR was the method, and the copy in TCRdb shows in-frame clones only, minus some. This table has about 150,000 clones, 90% to 95% appearing once. Source material: blood. These receptors originate from a woman in her 30s in good health.

This clone was seen a single time. This chain connects TRBV5-4 to TRBJ2-5, with 11 bases lining up with TRBD1. Germline V gene data show CDR1 as SGHNT and CDR2 as YYREEE (reference sequence). The CDR3 is made up of 16 amino acids. With 2 bases clipped from V and 4 bases from J, the junction kept 7 bases outside the gene matches. In DNA form, the CDR3 reads TGTGCCAGCAGCTTAGCTACCGGGACAGGGGGAGAGACCCAGTACTTC. This gives the protein CASSLATGTGGETQYF.

The chain recombines TRBV10-3 with TRBJ2-7; no definite D call. In germline, CDR1 is ENHRY, CDR2 SYGVKD. There are 15 residues in the CDR3. Trimming took 0 bases from V and 2 from J, leaving 11 bases between them. The chain's CDR3 is CAISESSALTYEQYF. For the CDR3, the DNA is TGTGCCATCAGTGAGTCGAGTGCCCTCACCTACGAGCAGTACTTC.

V usage is TRBV5-4 and J usage is TRBJ2-1, with D possibly matching TRBD2 (6 bases). Germline CDR1 and CDR2: SGHNT and YYREEE (reference sequence). Trimming stripped 1 base from V and 0 bases from J, with 14 bases between. The CDR3 has 17 residues. The CDR3 is CASSLQRLTSSYNEQFF. The CDR3 coding sequence is TGTGCCAGCAGCTTGCAAAGGCTGACTAGCTCCTACAATGAGCAGTTCTTC.

V is TRBV5-1 and J is TRBJ2-3; 9 bases match TRBD1. The CDR3 is made up of 15 amino acids. Losses at the gene ends were 3 bases for V and 7 bases for J; bases not matched to a gene: 9. Germline assignment: CDR1 SGHRS and CDR2 YFSETQ. In DNA, the CDR3 is TGCGCCAGCAGCTCGTCCGGGACAGGGTGGAATACGCAGTATTTT. Translating gives CASSSSGTGWNTQYF. Supplemented by reference TRBV5-1 and TRBJ2-3, the full variable domain reads KAGVTQTPRYLIKTRGQQVTLSCSPISGHRSVSWYQQTPGQGLQFLFEYFSETQRNKGNFPGRFSGRQFSNSRSEMNVSTLELGDSALYLCASSSSGTGWNTQYFGPGTRLTVL.

V is TRBV7-9 and J is TRBJ1-3; D remains ambiguous. Trimming shortened V by 4 bases and J by 2 bases, and 15 bases separated the two germline ends. The CDR3 totals 16 residues. CDR1 and CDR2 from the germline V gene are SEHNR and FQNEAQ (reference sequence). DNA of the CDR3: TGTGCCAGCAGCTCCCCCCGGTGGGGAGCTGGAAACACCATATATTTT. This gives the protein CASSSPRWGAGNTIYF.

The chain combines TRBV2 with TRBJ1-1; D remains unclear. V lost 8 bases to trimming and J lost 3 bases, with 16 bases between them. The CDR3 has 14 residues. Looked up from germline, CDR1 is SNHLY and CDR2 is FYNNEI. The CDR3 is CASLLAAVDTEAFF. DNA of the CDR3: TGTGCCAGCCTCTTGGCGGCGGTTGACACTGAAGCTTTCTTT. Together with reference TRBV2 and TRBJ1-1, the CDR3 gives the full variable domain: EPEVTQTPSHQVTQMGQEVILRCVPISNHLYFYWYRQILGQKVEFLVSFYNNEISEKSEIFDDQFSVERPDGSNFTLKIRSTKLEDSAMYFCASLLAAVDTEAFFGQGTRLTVV.

The chain recombines TRBV20-1 with TRBJ1-1; D ambiguous. V gave up 3 bases and J gave up 1 base, with 3 bases separating them. Germline CDR1 DFQATT, CDR2 SNEGSKA (reference sequence). The CDR3 sequence is 11 residues long. CDR3 bases: TGCAGTGCTAGGAGGAACACTGAAGCTTTCTTT. It yields the protein CSARRNTEAFF.

This clone was detected once. The chain employs TRBV6-5 and TRBJ1-4; 9 bases map to TRBD1. Germline CDR1 reads MNHEY; CDR2 reads SVGAGI. CDR3 length equals 14 residues. Trimming at V came to 7 bases and at J to 6 bases, leaving 6 bases not matched to a gene. The CDR3 DNA reads as TGTGCCAGCAACAGGGGGCGACGGGATGAAAAACTGTTTTTT. As protein: CASNRGRRDEKLFF.

Here the CDR3 DNA reads TGTGCCAGCAGCTTATGGGGACAGGGACAGCCCGAAGCTTTCTTT. Amino acids: CASSLWGQGQPEAFF. The rearrangement joins TRBV7-8 to TRBJ1-1, with TRBD1 identical over 9 bases. Trimming removed 2 bases from V and 8 bases from J; junction bases left unmatched: 9. The CDR3 covers 15 residues. Per germline, CDR1 SGHVS and CDR2 FQNEAQ.

The rearrangement uses TRBV11-3 and TRBJ2-3; no clear D gene. The length of the CDR3 is 14 residues. Germline values: CDR1 SGHNT, CDR2 YENEEA. With 0 bases removed from V and 4 bases from J, the gap between germline ends came to 8 bases. CDR3: CASSLDQRADTQYF. DNA of the CDR3: TGTGCCAGCAGCTTAGATCAACGGGCAGATACGCAGTATTTT.

Points on this clone: The same CDR3 is also encoded by other DNA sequences in this sample. The chain couples TRBV7-9 to TRBJ2-3; D gene unclear. CDR1 and CDR2 from the germline V gene are SEHNR and FQNEAQ (reference sequence). Trimming left V 2 bases short and J 0 bases short, with 6 bases between. The CDR3 has 14 residues. The CDR3 region is CASSLTVSTDTQYF. The CDR3 nucleotides are TGTGCCAGCAGCTTAACGGTTAGCACAGATACGCAGTATTTT. Complete variable domain (other parts from reference TRBV7-9 and TRBJ2-3): DTGVSQNPRHKITKRGQNVTFRCDPISEHNRLYWYRQTLGQGPEFLTYFQNEAQLEKSRLLSDRFSAERPKGSFSTLEIQRTEQGDSAMYLCASSLTVSTDTQYFGPGTRLTVL.

The rearrangement uses TRBV6-6 and TRBJ2-1; 10 positions match TRBD2. CDR3 length equals 15 residues. J lost 7 bases, V lost 6 bases, and 9 bases had no gene match. The germline V gene encodes CDR1 MNHNY and CDR2 SVGAGI (reference sequence). CDR3 DNA: TGTGCCAGCAGGCTTCTAGCGGGAGTTGGAAATGAGCAGTTCTTC. Translated: CASRLLAGVGNEQFF.

The V gene is TRBV5-6, the J gene TRBJ1-4; D remains ambiguous. Trimming shortened V by 4 bases and J by 8 bases, and 12 bases separated the two germline ends. This CDR3 is 13 amino acids long. Per germline, CDR1 SGHDT and CDR2 YYEEEE. CDR3 in amino acids: CASSPGLWEKLFF. For the CDR3, the DNA is TGTGCCAGCAGCCCAGGACTGTGGGAAAAACTGTTTTTT.

The rearrangement joins TRBV27 to TRBJ2-2; TRBD2 matches at 9 bases. V shed 5 bases and J 1 base; nucleotides not matched to a gene: 2. This CDR3 region has 15 residues. Germline loops: CDR1 MNHEY, CDR2 SMNVEV (reference sequence). The CDR3 nucleotides read TGTGCCAGCAGTCTAGCGGGACTGAACACCGGGGAGCTGTTTTTT. Protein product: CASSLAGLNTGELFF.

This chain uses TRBV10-1 with TRBJ1-1; D remains ambiguous. Trimming took 1 base from V and 0 from J, leaving 3 bases between them. The CDR3 totals 13 residues. Per germline, CDR1 WNHNN and CDR2 SYGVQD (reference sequence). The chain's CDR3 is CASSEYLNTEAFF. CDR3 nucleotide sequence: TGCGCCAGCAGTGAGTATCTGAACACTGAAGCTTTCTTT.

The chain employs TRBV2 and TRBJ2-7, with 11 nucleotides matching TRBD2. Unmatched junction bases numbered 14, after V lost 10 bases and J lost 0 bases. The germline V gene has CDR1 SNHLY and CDR2 FYNNEI. The CDR3 has 17 residues. In DNA, the CDR3 is TGTGCCATCCCACCGGGACTAGCGGAACCACACTCCTACGAGCAGTACTTC. It codes for CAIPPGLAEPHSYEQYF.

V usage is TRBV7-2 and J usage is TRBJ2-5, with 7 bases fitting TRBD2. The CDR3 spans 15 residues. V shed 0 bases, J shed 7 bases, and the junction held 8 bases outside the gene matches. CDR1 and CDR2 from the germline V gene are SGHTA and FQGNSA. This CDR3 reads CASSLAWSSGTTQYF. CDR3 sequence (DNA): TGTGCCAGCAGCTTAGCGTGGTCTAGCGGTACGACCCAGTACTTC.

The genes are TRBV4-3 and TRBJ1-3; no firm D call. The V and J ends lost 4 bases and 3 bases respectively, with 16 bases between them. The CDR3 contains 16 residues. Germline lookup yields CDR1 LGHNA and CDR2 YSLEER. CDR3 in amino acids: CASSPSGMGSGNTIYF. In DNA, the CDR3 is TGCGCCAGCAGCCCCAGCGGGATGGGGAGTGGAAACACCATATATTTT.

The CDR3 DNA follows: TGTGCCAGCAGTACGACAGGGATTTACGAGCAGTACTTC. It encodes CASSTTGIYEQYF. The V call is TRBV28, the J call TRBJ2-7, with 7 bases aligning to TRBD1. Trimming at V came to 5 bases and at J to 4 bases, leaving 5 bases not matched to a gene. Germline values: CDR1 MDHEN, CDR2 SYDVKM. CDR3 length: 13 amino acids. Variable domain in full (rest from reference TRBV28 and TRBJ2-7): DVKVTQSSRYLVKRTGEKVFLECVQDMDHENMFWYRQDPGLGLRLIYFSYDVKMKEKGDIPEGYSVSREKKERFSLILESASTNQTSMYLCASSTTGIYEQYFGPGTRLTVT.

The chain combines TRBV28 with TRBJ2-7, with TRBD1 matching 7 bases. Trimming at V came to 6 bases and at J to 0 bases, leaving 5 bases not matched to a gene. CDR1 is MDHEN and CDR2 is SYDVKM in the germline V gene. The CDR3 consists of 14 residues. CDR3: CASSKQGSSYEQYF. The CDR3 DNA reads as TGTGCCAGCAGCAAACAGGGGAGCTCCTACGAGCAGTACTTC.

This chain links TRBV4-3 with TRBJ2-3; a possible D gene is TRBD2 (6 bases). The V gene lost 0 bases and the J gene lost 5 bases, with 18 bases spanning the gap. The CDR3 spans 17 residues. CDR1 is LGHNA and CDR2 is YSLEER in the germline V gene. CDR3 in amino acids: CASSQEPGPGSGDTQYF. CDR3 nucleotide sequence: TGCGCCAGCAGCCAAGAACCGGGGCCCGGGAGTGGAGATACGCAGTATTTT.

The chain combines TRBV3-1 (or the pseudogene TRBV3-2) with TRBJ2-1; 7 bases are a match to TRBD2. Trimming removed 1 base from V and 5 bases from J; junction bases left unmatched: 8. This CDR3 spans 16 amino acids. CDR1 is LGHDT, CDR2 YNNKEL, per germline (reference sequence). CDR3 DNA: TGTGCCAGCAGCCAAGGTAAAACGGGAGGTCACAATGAGCAGTTCTTC. Its protein product is CASSQGKTGGHNEQFF.